The 18 T cell receptor beta chains below all came from one sample that was sequenced in a study of T cell responses to AZD1222 COVID-19 vaccine. Method: immunoSEQ multiplex PCR; TCRdb's copy keeps in-frame clones and lacks some. The data show 170,000 or so clones, about nine tenths seen once. Here the sequenced sample was peripheral blood, taken on day 0 of AZD1222 vaccination. The source is an adult in good health.

This rearrangement joins TRBV2 to TRBJ1-2; 9 bases align to TRBD1. This CDR3 comprises 12 residues. CDR1 and CDR2 from the germline V gene are SNHLY and FYNNEI. V was pared by 6 bases and J by 6 bases, with 2 bases of the junction left unmatched. CDR3 in DNA: TGTGCCAGCAGACGGACAGGGGATGGCTACACCTTC. It encodes CASRRTGDGYTF.

This rearrangement joins TRBV6-5 to TRBJ1-1; 9 nucleotides line up with TRBD1. The CDR3 length is 15 residues. V lost 6 bases and J lost 0; bases outside the gene matches: 5. Germline values: CDR1 MNHEY, CDR2 SVGAGI. DNA for the CDR3: TGTGCCAGCAGCAAGGACAGGGGAATGAACACTGAAGCTTTCTTT. It specifies CASSKDRGMNTEAFF.

This chain connects TRBV5-1 to TRBJ1-4; tentative D call: TRBD1 (5 bases). This CDR3 spans 14 amino acids. Trimming pared 3 bases from V and 8 bases from J, leaving 14 bases between. Germline loops: CDR1 SGHRS, CDR2 YFSETQ. CDR3: CASSWGPLGEKLFF. CDR3 bases: TGCGCCAGCAGCTGGGGACCGCTGGGGGAAAAACTGTTTTTT.

This clone appeared once. The chain combines TRBV11-2 with TRBJ2-7, with 9 bases lining up with TRBD2. V gave up 7 bases and J gave up 7 bases; unmatched junction bases: 11. This CDR3 comprises 14 residues. From germline, CDR1 is SGHAT and CDR2 FQNNGV. The CDR3: CASKTQPGLAEQYF. CDR3 bases: TGTGCCAGCAAGACTCAGCCGGGACTAGCAGAGCAGTACTTC.

The table lists this clone with a count of one. CDR3 nucleotides: TGTGCCAGCAGCCCAACACGGTCCCCCCCCGGTAACACCATATATTTT. Its translation is CASSPTRSPPGNTIYF. The chain employs TRBV7-6 and TRBJ1-3; no clear D gene. The CDR3 length is 16 residues. Trimming removed 5 bases from V and 7 bases from J, with 21 bases in between. The germline V gene encodes CDR1 SGHVS and CDR2 FNYEAQ.

This clone was seen a handful of times. J is TRBJ2-1 and V is TRBV25-1; 11 positions match TRBD2. Trimming removed 2 bases from V and 7 bases from J; junction bases left unmatched: 4. Germline V CDR1 and CDR2: MGHDK, SYGVNS. This CDR3 contains 15 residues. CDR3 DNA sequence: TGTGCCAGCAGTGAAACTAGCGGGAGCCTGAATGAGCAGTTCTTC. It encodes CASSETSGSLNEQFF.

V gene TRBV27 combines with J gene TRBJ1-6; maybe TRBD1 (6 bases). V was pared by 3 bases and J by 5 bases, with 8 bases between. The germline V gene encodes CDR1 MNHEY and CDR2 SMNVEV (reference sequence). This CDR3 region has 14 residues. This CDR3 reads CASSFGQHNSPLHF. In nucleotides, the CDR3 is TGTGCCAGCAGTTTCGGACAGCATAATTCACCCCTCCACTTT.

This clone came up once. The V call is TRBV5-4, the J call TRBJ2-1; TRBD1 agrees at 7 bases. The CDR3 contains 13 residues. V shed 2 bases and J 9 bases; nucleotides not matched to a gene: 5. Germline V gives CDR1 SGHNT, CDR2 YYREEE (reference sequence). CDR3 sequence reads: CASSLLGGSEQFF. CDR3 nucleotides: TGTGCCAGCAGCTTATTAGGGGGCAGTGAGCAGTTCTTC.

The rearrangement links TRBV28 to TRBJ1-5; a weak D match, TRBD1 (6 bases). Trimming removed 3 bases from V and 0 bases from J, with 12 bases in between. There are 16 residues in the CDR3. In germline, CDR1 is MDHEN, CDR2 SYDVKM. CDR3 region: CASSFQQGSSNQPQHF. The CDR3 DNA reads as TGTGCCAGCAGTTTTCAACAGGGCTCTAGCAATCAGCCCCAGCATTTT.

The rearrangement uses TRBV19 and TRBJ1-5; D unresolved. The germline V and J ends were trimmed by 1 base and 4 bases, with 11 bases remaining between them. The CDR3 runs 15 residues. Germline assignment: CDR1 LNHDA and CDR2 SQIVND (reference sequence). The CDR3 spells CASSIGSFGNQPQHF. CDR3 bases: TGTGCCAGTAGTATAGGATCTTTTGGGAATCAGCCCCAGCATTTT.

The chain uses TRBV4-1 and TRBJ1-2; 8 bases align to TRBD1. The CDR3 is 13 amino acids. V shed 4 bases, J shed 8 bases, and the junction held 6 bases outside the gene matches. The germline CDR1 and CDR2 sequences are MGHRA and YSYEKL. The CDR3 spells CASSPPTGVGYTF. The CDR3 DNA reads TGCGCCAGCAGCCCCCCGACAGGGGTAGGCTACACCTTC.

This clone was observed many times. The chain employs TRBV5-6 and TRBJ2-4; D call uncertain. V lost 0 bases, J lost 1 base, and 11 bases lay in between. The CDR3 contains 16 residues. Per germline, CDR1 SGHDT and CDR2 YYEEEE. The CDR3 loop is CASSLVFRLAKNIQYF. The DNA for the CDR3 is TGTGCCAGCAGCTTGGTATTCCGGCTGGCCAAAAACATTCAGTACTTC.

For this clone: The same CDR3 can be traced to other DNA sequences in this sample. The chain joins TRBV4-1 to TRBJ1-5; possibly TRBD1 for D (6 bases). Per the germline V gene, CDR1 is MGHRA and CDR2 is YSYEKL. V lost 4 bases and J 0 bases, leaving 10 bases between the germline ends. This CDR3 region has 15 residues. The CDR3 nucleotides read TGCGCCAGCAGCCCAAGGACAGATAGCAATCAGCCCCAGCATTTT. This gives the protein CASSPRTDSNQPQHF.

This chain connects TRBV18 to TRBJ1-2; no reliable D call. The germline V gene encodes CDR1 KGHSH and CDR2 LQKENI. V lost 3 bases to trimming and J lost 7 bases, with 9 bases between them. This CDR3 contains 12 residues. Written as DNA, the CDR3 is TGTGCCAGCTCACCCAACAGTGTTGGCTACACCTTC. Its translation: CASSPNSVGYTF.

V is TRBV5-1 and J is TRBJ2-1; TRBD1 agrees at 8 bases. The CDR3 runs 15 residues. Germline trimming cut 0 bases from V and 7 bases from J; bases unmatched to any gene: 6. CDR1 SGHRS and CDR2 YFSETQ come from the germline V gene. CDR3 region: CASSLGTRQGNEQFF. The CDR3 DNA reads TGCGCCAGCAGCTTGGGGACCAGACAGGGGAATGAGCAGTTCTTC.

The chain links TRBV7-3 to TRBJ1-5; 7 nucleotides align to TRBD1. This CDR3 has 16 residues. Germline CDR1 and CDR2: SGHTA and FQGTGA. With 5 bases clipped from V and 0 bases from J, the junction kept 7 bases outside the gene matches. CDR3 nucleotides: TGTGCCAGCAGCCTCGCCGACAGGGTTAGCAATCAGCCCCAGCATTTT. Protein: CASSLADRVSNQPQHF.

The J gene is TRBJ2-1, the V gene TRBV2; possibly TRBD2 for D (6 bases). Looked up from germline, CDR1 is SNHLY and CDR2 is FYNNEI. Trimming took off 5 bases at V and 2 bases at J, with 13 bases between the two ends. The CDR3 consists of 15 residues. This CDR3 reads CASSLGSGPYNEQFF. The CDR3 bases are TGTGCCAGCAGTCTCGGGAGTGGACCCTACAATGAGCAGTTCTTC.

This clone appeared a few times. The chain has TRBV2 and TRBJ1-2; tentative D call: TRBD1 (6 bases). This CDR3 comprises 15 residues. CDR1 SNHLY and CDR2 FYNNEI come from the germline V gene. The V end was cut by 2 bases, the J end by 2 bases, with 12 bases between. The CDR3 reads CASSEYRDGNYGYTF. The CDR3 DNA reads as TGTGCCAGCAGTGAATACAGGGACGGGAACTATGGCTACACCTTC. Full variable domain (missing parts from reference TRBV2 and TRBJ1-2): EPEVTQTPSHQVTQMGQEVILRCVPISNHLYFYWYRQILGQKVEFLVSFYNNEISEKSEIFDDQFSVERPDGSNFTLKIRSTKLEDSAMYFCASSEYRDGNYGYTFGSGTRLTVV.